Listed below are T cell receptor beta chains from one sample, sequenced in a study of beta chain features in type 1 diabetes. Repertoires were generated with immunoSEQ multiplex PCR, while TCRdb's copy carries only in-frame clones and drops some. The profile shows hundreds of thousands of clones, around 15% of them singletons. The sequenced sample consisted of naive CD4+ T cells from blood. These receptors were taken from a young man with type 1 diabetes. Each CDR3 is given with its conserved first and last residue. D genes are given only for firm matches. A clone size is listed for some rows: how often the clone was seen (once, few, many), or a class if it is expanded.

DNA,CDR3,J,size,V,D
TGTGCCTCGGGACAGGGGTTTGGTGAGCAGTTCTTC,CASGQGFGEQFF,TRBJ2-1,NA,TRBV6-5,TRBD1
TGTGCCAGTAGTACCTATGGACAGGGTAGCTCCTACGAGCAGTACTTC,CASSTYGQGSSYEQYF,TRBJ2-7,NA,TRBV19,TRBD1
TGTGCCAGCAGTGAATTCCTTCCCACTAATTCACCCCTCCACTTT,CASSEFLPTNSPLHF,TRBJ1-6,few,TRBV2,NA
TGTGCCAGCAGTGATTCAGGGGGCAATCAGCCCCAGCATTTT,CASSDSGGNQPQHF,TRBJ1-5,few,TRBV25-1,NA
TGTGCCAGCAGCTTAGAAGGCAGGGGGAGCGAAAAACTGTTTTTT,CASSLEGRGSEKLFF,TRBJ1-4,NA,TRBV7-2,TRBD1
TGTGCCAGCAGCTTAAGGGGGATTAATGAAAAACTGTTTTTT,CASSLRGINEKLFF,TRBJ1-4,NA,TRBV7-9,NA
TGTGCCAGTAGTCCTACCTTTAGGACAGGGTTCTACGAGCAGTACTTC,CASSPTFRTGFYEQYF,TRBJ2-7,few,TRBV19,TRBD1
TGTGCCAGCAGTCTCGGTCCCACCTACGAGCAGTACTTC,CASSLGPTYEQYF,TRBJ2-7,NA,TRBV6-5,NA
TGTGCCAGCAGCGTCGGGAGCCAGCTCTACGAGCAGTACTTC,CASSVGSQLYEQYF,TRBJ2-7,few,TRBV9,NA
TGTGCCAGCACCCCGAGGCAGGGTAAAAATACGCAGTATTTT,CASTPRQGKNTQYF,TRBJ2-3,NA,TRBV21-1,NA
TGCAGCGTTGGGGAACCTTACACCGGGGAGCTGTTTTTT,CSVGEPYTGELFF,TRBJ2-2,NA,TRBV29-1,NA
TGTGCCAGCAGCTTCCGGCGGGGAAACACTGAAGCTTTCTTT,CASSFRRGNTEAFF,TRBJ1-1,few,TRBV7-2,NA
TGTGCCAGCAGTGAAGAACTCTCCTACAATGAGCAGTTCTTC,CASSEELSYNEQFF,TRBJ2-1,few,TRBV2,NA
TGTGCCTGGAGTGAACAACCTACGAAACAGTACTTC,CAWSEQPTKQYF,TRBJ2-7,few,TRBV30,NA
TGCAGCGTTGGACTGGCAGCTAGGGCAGATACGCAGTATTTT,CSVGLAARADTQYF,TRBJ2-3,NA,TRBV29-1,NA
TGTGCCAGCAGCGAAATTCAGGGAAGAGGGCAAGAGACCCAGTACTTC,CASSEIQGRGQETQYF,TRBJ2-5,few,TRBV6-1,NA
TGTGCCAGCAGCCCACATCCGGGGGGCCAAGAGACCCAGTACTTC,CASSPHPGGQETQYF,TRBJ2-5,few,TRBV7-2,TRBD2
TGTGCCAGTAGTCTTGGGACAGGCAATTCCTACGAGCAGTACTTC,CASSLGTGNSYEQYF,TRBJ2-7,few,TRBV19,TRBD1
TGTGCCTGGAGTGTATTAGCGGGGGTCCAAGAGACCCAGTACTTC,CAWSVLAGVQETQYF,TRBJ2-5,few,TRBV30,TRBD2
TGTGCTAGTACAGAGGTGGGCATGAACACTGAAGCTTTCTTT,CASTEVGMNTEAFF,TRBJ1-1,NA,TRBV12-5,NA
TGTGCCAGCAGCCGAAGAATAGCGGGAGGGGGATACAATGAGCAGTTCTTC,CASSRRIAGGGYNEQFF,TRBJ2-1,few,TRBV14,TRBD2
TGTGCCAGCAGCTTAGCAGCAGGGGAGACCCAGTACTTC,CASSLAAGETQYF,TRBJ2-5,NA,TRBV7-6,NA